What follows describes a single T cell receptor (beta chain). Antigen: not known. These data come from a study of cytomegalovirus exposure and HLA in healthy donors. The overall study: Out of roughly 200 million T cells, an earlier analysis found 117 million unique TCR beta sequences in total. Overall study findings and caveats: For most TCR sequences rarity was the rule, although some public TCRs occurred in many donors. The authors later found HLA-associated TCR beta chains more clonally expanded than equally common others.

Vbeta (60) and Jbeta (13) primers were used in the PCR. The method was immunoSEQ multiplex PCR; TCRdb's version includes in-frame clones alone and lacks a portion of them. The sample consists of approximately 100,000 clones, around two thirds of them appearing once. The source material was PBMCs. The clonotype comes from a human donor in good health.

CDR3 protein: CASSLELAAGYF. The CDR3 DNA follows: TGTGCCAGCAGCTTAGAACTAGCCGCGGGGTATTTT. The chain has TRBV7-9 and TRBJ2-3, with D possibly being TRBD2 (6 bases). The CDR3 sequence is 12 residues long. Germline CDR1 is SEHNR and CDR2 is FQNEAQ (reference sequence). Trimming removed 1 base from V and 14 bases from J, with 13 bases in between.